The sequence of this T cell receptor beta chain was determined in a study of T-cell reconstitution after alpha-beta-depleted transplantation in children. Study-level points and caveats: As was reported, about two months after transplant, alpha-beta T cells came from several hundred expanded graft clones. It was newly produced T cells that mostly accounted for T-cell counts and diversity one year after transplant.

This clonotype was recorded many times. Its matching antigen is unknown. This sample's TCRbeta library carried unique molecular identifier barcodes. Each CDR3 protein is one row after TCRdb ran MiXCR on the PCR reads. The sample records 500,000 to 650,000 distinct CDR3 sequences, approximately 10% being singletons. The sample here was PBMCs, mostly from graft donor cells, taken 180 days after TCRalphabeta/CD19-depleted stem cell transplant. The receptor was derived from a female patient aged 2-9 years who had a stem cell transplant for aplastic anemia, so the T cells may come from the graft donor.

This CDR3 reads CAISERQGPSSYNEQFF. The CDR3 DNA sequence: TGTGCCATCAGTGAGAGGCAGGGCCCGAGCTCCTACAATGAGCAGTTCTTC. V and J are TRBV10-3 and TRBJ2-1; D might be TRBD1 (5 bases). Trimming cost V 2 bases and J 0 bases, with 14 bases left between them. Germline CDR1 reads ENHRY; CDR2 reads SYGVKD. The CDR3 covers 17 residues.